The present TCR beta chain was sequenced within a study of blood T cells in healthy people across ages. This CDR3 is built from 16 residues. The germline V gene encodes CDR1 GTSNPN and CDR2 SVGIG (reference sequence). After removal of 3 bases from V and 4 bases from J, the junction contained 11 bases not matched to a gene. This clonotype was seen a handful of times. Its target is unknown. Study-wide results and caveats: Compared with aged donors, long-lived donors showed fewer expanded clones, suggesting selection.

Sample-barcoded 5' priming and a J-beta primer mix drove a second PCR of 7 to 11 cycles. MiXCR, run by TCRdb on the 5' RACE reads, gives a single entry per CDR3 protein. This table holds more than 500,000 distinct CDR3 sequences, about 25% found once. The J gene is TRBJ2-5, the V gene TRBV30; TRBD2 matches 10 bases. The TCR was taken from a woman between 65 and 79 years old in good health. The material sequenced was blood. This CDR3 reads CAWRESGGAGRETQYF. CDR3 nucleotides: TGTGCCTGGAGGGAAAGCGGGGGGGCCGGTCGAGAGACCCAGTACTTC.